This T cell receptor beta chain was observed in a study of cytomegalovirus exposure and HLA in healthy donors. TCRdb's table, derived via immunoSEQ multiplex PCR, lists solely in-frame clones and lacks some. Here the sample spans around 150,000 clones, approximately 90% being singletons. General observations from the study: Some public TCRs appeared in many individuals, while most sequences were rare. Reports showed the classifier diagnosing cytomegalovirus status with high specificity and sensitivity. In vitro confirmation showed a few CMV-associated chains to be CMV antigen specific.

Germline V lookup: CDR1 SGHRS, CDR2 YFSETQ. With V trimmed by 4 bases and J by 3 bases, 8 bases remained unmatched. The CDR3 runs to 16 residues. Points on this clone: What it binds is unknown.

This sequence was found in a man younger than 35 in good health and CMV-seronegative. The chain joins TRBV5-1 to TRBJ1-1; 11 bases align to TRBD1. Sequences were obtained from PBMCs. CDR3 sequence: CASSPGQGGLYTEAFF. CDR3 coding DNA: TGCGCCAGCAGCCCGGGACAGGGGGGGCTGTACACTGAAGCTTTCTTT.